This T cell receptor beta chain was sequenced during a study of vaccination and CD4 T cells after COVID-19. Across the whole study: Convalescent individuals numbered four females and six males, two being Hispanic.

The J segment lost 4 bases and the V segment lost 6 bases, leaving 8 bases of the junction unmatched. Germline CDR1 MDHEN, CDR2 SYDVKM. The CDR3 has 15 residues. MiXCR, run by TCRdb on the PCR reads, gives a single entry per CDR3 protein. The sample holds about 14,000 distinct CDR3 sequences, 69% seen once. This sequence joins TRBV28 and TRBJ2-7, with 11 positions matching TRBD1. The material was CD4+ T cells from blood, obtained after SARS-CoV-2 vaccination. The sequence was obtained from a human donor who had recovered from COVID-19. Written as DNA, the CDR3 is TGTGCCAGCAGCATACCGGGACAGGGGGGGTACGAGCAGTACTTC. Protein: CASSIPGQGGYEQYF.